The following is a T cell receptor (beta chain) sequence with its context. Assay: immunoSEQ multiplex PCR; the TCRdb copy retains only in-frame clones and omits some. Of about 11,000 clones detected, around 71% appear once; the ten largest clones hold around 6%. The sample comes from a study of blood T cell repertoires in COVID-19. Study at large: Whether acute or convalescent, the COVID-19 samples came from the United States, Italy and Spain.

In germline, CDR1 is MNHEY, CDR2 SVGAGI. Trimming cost V 5 bases and J 4 bases, with 14 bases left between them. CDR3 length: 14 amino acids. The origin of this receptor is a man aged 60 to 75 with COVID-19, enrolled during active disease. The sequencing sample was made of peripheral blood. The chain recombines TRBV6-5 with TRBJ2-5, with D perhaps TRBD2 (5 bases). The CDR3 protein is CASSPGGLGETQYF. In DNA form, the CDR3 reads TGTGCCAGCAGTCCCGGAGGACTGGGAGAGACCCAGTACTTC.